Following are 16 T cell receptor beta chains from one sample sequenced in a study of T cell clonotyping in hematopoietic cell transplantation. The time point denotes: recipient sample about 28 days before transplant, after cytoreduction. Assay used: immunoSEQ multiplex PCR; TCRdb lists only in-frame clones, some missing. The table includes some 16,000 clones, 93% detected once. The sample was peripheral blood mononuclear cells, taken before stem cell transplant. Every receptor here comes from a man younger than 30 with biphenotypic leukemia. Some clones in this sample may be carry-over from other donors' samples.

The CDR3 region is CASSFQGVNTEAFF. CDR3 sequence (DNA): TGCGCCAGCAGCTTCCAGGGCGTGAACACTGAAGCTTTCTTT. The chain combines TRBV5-1 with TRBJ1-1; tentative D call: TRBD1 (5 bases). Trimming took off 2 bases at V and 0 bases at J, with 8 bases between the two ends. This CDR3 has 14 residues. CDR1 and CDR2 (germline): SGHRS, YFSETQ.

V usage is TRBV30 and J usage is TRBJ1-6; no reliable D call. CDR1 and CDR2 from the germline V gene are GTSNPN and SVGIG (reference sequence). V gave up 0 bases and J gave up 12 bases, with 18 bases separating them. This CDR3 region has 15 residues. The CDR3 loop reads CAWSVRGWATGPLHF. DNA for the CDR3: TGTGCCTGGAGTGTACGGGGTTGGGCCACGGGACCCCTCCACTTT. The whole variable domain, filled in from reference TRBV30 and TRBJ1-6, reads SQTIHQWPATLVQPVGSPLSLECTVEGTSNPNLYWYRQAAGRGLQLLFYSVGIGQISSEVPQNLSASRPQDRQFILSSKKLLLSDSGFYLCAWSVRGWATGPLHFGNGTRLTVT.

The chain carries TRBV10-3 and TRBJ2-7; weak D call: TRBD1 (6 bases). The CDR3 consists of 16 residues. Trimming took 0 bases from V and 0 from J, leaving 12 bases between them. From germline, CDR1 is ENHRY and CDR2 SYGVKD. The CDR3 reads CAISESTTGSSYEQYF. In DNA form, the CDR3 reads TGTGCCATCAGTGAGTCGACAACAGGGAGCTCCTACGAGCAGTACTTC.

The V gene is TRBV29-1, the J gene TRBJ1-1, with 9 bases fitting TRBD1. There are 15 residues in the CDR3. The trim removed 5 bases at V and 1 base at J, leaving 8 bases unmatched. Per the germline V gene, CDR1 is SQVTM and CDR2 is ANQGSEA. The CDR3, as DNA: TGCAGCGTTCCGGGACAGGGCGCTTCGAACACTGAAGCTTTCTTT. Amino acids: CSVPGQGASNTEAFF.

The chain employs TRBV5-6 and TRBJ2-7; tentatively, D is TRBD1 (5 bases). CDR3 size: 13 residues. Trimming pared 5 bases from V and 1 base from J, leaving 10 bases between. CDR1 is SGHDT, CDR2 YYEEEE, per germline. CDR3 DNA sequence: TGTGCCAGCAGTGCAGGGCGTTCCTACGAGCAGTACTTC. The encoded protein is CASSAGRSYEQYF.

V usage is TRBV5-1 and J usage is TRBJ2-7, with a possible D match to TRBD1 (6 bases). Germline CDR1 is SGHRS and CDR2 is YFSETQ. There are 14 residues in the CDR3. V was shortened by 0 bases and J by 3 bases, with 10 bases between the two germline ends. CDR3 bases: TGCGCCAGCAGCTTGGTGATAGGGGGCTACGAGCAGTACTTC. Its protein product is CASSLVIGGYEQYF.

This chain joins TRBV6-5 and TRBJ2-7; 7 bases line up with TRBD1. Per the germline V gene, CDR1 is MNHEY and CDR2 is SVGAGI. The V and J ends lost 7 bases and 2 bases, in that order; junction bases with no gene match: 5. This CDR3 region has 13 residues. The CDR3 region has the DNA TGTGCCAGCACCGGGGACAGCCCCTACGAGCAGTACTTC. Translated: CASTGDSPYEQYF.

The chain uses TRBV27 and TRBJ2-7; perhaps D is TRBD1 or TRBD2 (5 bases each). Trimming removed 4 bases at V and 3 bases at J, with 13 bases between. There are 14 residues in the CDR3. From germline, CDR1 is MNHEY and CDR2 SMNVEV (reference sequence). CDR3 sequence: CASSSSGGGYEQYF. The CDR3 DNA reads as TGTGCCAGCAGTTCTTCTGGTGGGGGCTACGAGCAGTACTTC.

The CDR3 DNA is TGTGCCAGCAGCTCGTTTGGACTAGGCACAGATACGCAGTATTTT. This codes for CASSSFGLGTDTQYF. The chain employs TRBV27 and TRBJ2-3; 7 nucleotides match TRBD2. Germline V CDR1 and CDR2: MNHEY, SMNVEV (reference sequence). V gave up 6 bases and J gave up 1 base; unmatched junction bases: 7. This CDR3 has 15 residues.

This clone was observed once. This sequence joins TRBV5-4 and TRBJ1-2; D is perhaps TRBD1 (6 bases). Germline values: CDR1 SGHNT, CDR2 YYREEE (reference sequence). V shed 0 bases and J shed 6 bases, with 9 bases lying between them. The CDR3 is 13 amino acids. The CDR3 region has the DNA TGTGCCAGCAGCTTGGGGGGGCGGGATGGCTACACCTTC. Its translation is CASSLGGRDGYTF.

In DNA form, the CDR3 reads TGTGCCAGCAGCCCACAGGGGGGCTTGAACACTGAAGCTTTCTTT. This sequence encodes CASSPQGGLNTEAFF. The V call is TRBV7-9, the J call TRBJ1-1; 8 bases line up with TRBD1. The V segment lost 5 bases and the J segment 0 bases; nucleotides outside the gene matches: 5. Germline V gene sequence: CDR1 SEHNR, CDR2 FQNEAQ (reference sequence). The CDR3 loop spans 15 amino acids.

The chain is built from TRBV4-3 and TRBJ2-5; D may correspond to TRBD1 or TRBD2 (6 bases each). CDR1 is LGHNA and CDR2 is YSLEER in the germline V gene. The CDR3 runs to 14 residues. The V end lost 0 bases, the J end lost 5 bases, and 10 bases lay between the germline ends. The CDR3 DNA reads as TGCGCCAGCAGCCAAGAAACAGGGAGGGAGACCCAGTACTTC. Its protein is CASSQETGRETQYF.

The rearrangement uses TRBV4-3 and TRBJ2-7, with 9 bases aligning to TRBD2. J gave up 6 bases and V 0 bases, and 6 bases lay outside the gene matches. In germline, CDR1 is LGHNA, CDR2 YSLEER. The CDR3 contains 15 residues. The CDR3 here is CASSQEGGGAGEQYF. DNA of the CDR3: TGCGCCAGCAGCCAAGAAGGCGGGGGGGCCGGCGAGCAGTACTTC.

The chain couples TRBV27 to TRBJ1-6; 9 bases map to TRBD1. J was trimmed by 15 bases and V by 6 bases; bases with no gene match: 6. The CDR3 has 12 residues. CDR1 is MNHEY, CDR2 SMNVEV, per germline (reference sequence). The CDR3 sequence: CASRTTGGGLHF. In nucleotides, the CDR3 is TGTGCCAGCAGGACGACAGGGGGGGGCCTCCACTTT.

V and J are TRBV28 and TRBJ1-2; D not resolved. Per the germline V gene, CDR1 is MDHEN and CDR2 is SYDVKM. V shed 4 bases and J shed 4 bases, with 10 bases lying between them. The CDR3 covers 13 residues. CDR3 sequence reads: CASSSESTYGYTF. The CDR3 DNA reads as TGTGCCAGCAGTTCGGAATCCACCTATGGCTACACCTTC.

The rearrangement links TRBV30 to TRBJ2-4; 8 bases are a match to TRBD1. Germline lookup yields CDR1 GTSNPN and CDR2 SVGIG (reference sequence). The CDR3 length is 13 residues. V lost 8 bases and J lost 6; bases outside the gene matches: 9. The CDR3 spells CAAYRGMGNIQYF. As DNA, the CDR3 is TGTGCCGCCTACAGGGGGATGGGAAACATTCAGTACTTC.